Included here is one T cell receptor (beta chain) sequence, with context. This table comes from immunoSEQ multiplex PCR, and its TCRdb copy is limited to in-frame clones, with some not included. The repertoire holds just over 50,000 clones, with around 92% as singletons. The data stem from a study of T cell changes during pregnancy in multiple sclerosis. V was pared by 4 bases and J by 7 bases, with 10 bases of the junction left unmatched. The germline V gene has CDR1 KGHSH and CDR2 LQKENI. CDR3 size: 15 residues. The clonotype comes from a female donor with multiple sclerosis, enrolled in a pregnancy study. V is TRBV18 and J is TRBJ1-2; 9 nucleotides match TRBD1. Sequenced here: CD4+ T cells from peripheral blood mononuclear cells, sampled after pregnancy. CDR3 amino acids: CASSQGGQGSAGYTF. The CDR3 DNA follows: TGTGCCAGCTCACAAGGAGGACAGGGGTCGGCTGGCTACACCTTC.